Following are 23 T cell receptor beta chains from one sample sequenced in a study of regulatory T cells in long-lasting Graves disease. Sample time point: newly diagnosed GD, antithyroid drugs for less than 3 months. RNA from PBMCs was the source of the TCR library. The authors built TCR beta libraries using iRepertoire HTBI primers and Arm-PCR of CDR3 regions. TCRdb re-called the multiplex PCR reads through MiXCR, storing one row per CDR3 protein. The sample carries roughly 500,000 distinct CDR3 sequences, roughly 12% recorded once. This same sample was also taken into another study, of T cells in Graves' hyperthyroidism and ophthalmopathy.

The sample in question was peripheral blood mononuclear cells (PBMCs), obtained at new diagnosis, from a patient treated with antithyroid drugs. All receptors come from a man aged 25-40 years with Graves disease.

This clonotype was found many times. The J gene is TRBJ1-4, the V gene TRBV2; 9 bases are a match to TRBD1. J was trimmed by 3 bases and V by 8 bases; bases with no gene match: 1. This CDR3 has 13 amino acids. Germline V CDR1 and CDR2: SNHLY, FYNNEI. The CDR3 bases are TGTGCCAGCCGGGACAGGGCTAATGAAAAACTGTTTTTT. It yields the protein CASRDRANEKLFF.

The table lists this clonotype with a few counts. The chain couples TRBV4-1 to TRBJ2-7, with a weak D call TRBD2 (6 bases). Trimming took 6 bases from V and 12 from J, leaving 24 bases between them. Germline V CDR1 and CDR2: MGHRA, YSYEKL. The CDR3 totals 14 residues. CDR3 region: CASSSRDSVDGVYF. CDR3 nucleotides: TGCGCCAGCAGTTCTCGGGACTCTGTGGATGGGGTGTACTTC.

This clonotype was found once. The V call is TRBV19, the J call TRBJ2-1; tentative D call: TRBD1 (5 bases). Germline assignment: CDR1 LNHDA and CDR2 SQIVND (reference sequence). The CDR3 loop spans 17 amino acids. V was clipped by 2 bases and J by 3 bases, with 17 bases between them. The CDR3 sequence: CASSILWLWGLYNEQFF. The CDR3 DNA is TGTGCCAGTAGTATATTGTGGCTATGGGGCCTCTACAATGAGCAGTTCTTC.

The chain links TRBV20-1 to TRBJ1-1, with D tentatively TRBD1 (5 bases). The CDR3 has 14 amino acids. Germline CDR1 DFQATT, CDR2 SNEGSKA (reference sequence). Here the CDR3 DNA reads TGCAGGGCAAATGGCGGGGCGGGGAACACTGAAGCTTTCTTT. Translation: CRANGGAGNTEAFF.

The genes are TRBV9 and TRBJ2-7; TRBD2 matches at 11 bases. Germline loops: CDR1 SGDLS, CDR2 YYNGEE. This CDR3 has 16 amino acids. The V segment lost 0 bases and the J segment 7 bases; nucleotides outside the gene matches: 9. This CDR3 reads CASSVVDSGRVGEQYF. The CDR3 nucleotides are TGTGCCAGCAGCGTAGTGGATAGCGGGAGGGTTGGGGAGCAGTACTTC.

At least ten counts were recorded for this clonotype. The chain's CDR3 is CASSDWRDQPQHF. The CDR3 coding sequence is TGTGCCAGCAGTGATTGGAGGGATCAGCCCCAGCATTTT. The chain is built from TRBV2 and TRBJ1-5; D ambiguous. Germline V lookup: CDR1 SNHLY, CDR2 FYNNEI. Trimming removed 3 bases from V and 5 bases from J, with 8 bases in between. This CDR3 has 13 residues.

In its sample, this clonotype was seen many times. This chain connects TRBV5-1 to TRBJ2-1; D may be TRBD1 (6 bases). V lost 0 bases, J lost 9 bases, and 7 bases lay in between. Germline V gene sequence: CDR1 SGHRS, CDR2 YFSETQ. CDR3 length: 12 residues. The CDR3 coding sequence is TGCGCCAGCAGCTTGGACAGGGTTGAGCAGTTCTTC. The encoded protein is CASSLDRVEQFF.

This clonotype showed up many times. The chain recombines TRBV30 with TRBJ2-3; D may match TRBD1 or TRBD2 (6 bases each). CDR1 is GTSNPN and CDR2 is SVGIG in the germline V gene (reference sequence). CDR3 length equals 14 residues. V was trimmed by 0 bases and J by 2 bases, leaving 9 bases between them. The CDR3 protein is CAWSVGGYTDTQYF. For the CDR3, the DNA is TGTGCCTGGAGTGTCGGGGGCTACACAGATACGCAGTATTTT.

This clonotype occurred many times. The V and J genes are TRBV25-1 and TRBJ2-3, with D unresolved. The V end was cut by 6 bases, the J end by 8 bases, with 18 bases between. The V gene's germline CDR1 is MGHDK and CDR2 SYGVNS. CDR3 length: 14 residues. The chain's CDR3 is CASSAAPLEVTQYF. The CDR3 DNA reads as TGTGCCAGCAGCGCGGCCCCCTTAGAAGTTACGCAGTATTTT. Using reference TRBV25-1 and TRBJ2-3 for the parts outside the CDR3, the full variable domain is EADIYQTPRYLVIGTGKKITLECSQTMGHDKMYWYQQDPGMELHLIHYSYGVNSTEKGDLSSESTVSRIRTEHFPLTLESARPSHTSQYLCASSAAPLEVTQYFGPGTRLTVL.

This clonotype was seen many times. The chain couples TRBV11-2 to TRBJ2-3; D tentatively reads TRBD1 or TRBD2 (5 bases each). There are 15 residues in the CDR3. CDR1 and CDR2 from the germline V gene are SGHAT and FQNNGV. V gave up 5 bases and J gave up 0 bases, with 12 bases separating them. CDR3 protein: CASSTRDQSTDTQYF. The CDR3 DNA sequence: TGTGCCAGCAGCACCCGGGACCAGAGCACAGATACGCAGTATTTT.

Comment on this clonotype: This clone may be a read error of a much larger clone one base away. The chain is built from TRBV12-5 and TRBJ2-2; a weak D match, TRBD2 (5 bases). Germline lookup yields CDR1 LGHNT and CDR2 FRNRAP. The CDR3 consists of 14 residues. The CDR3 protein is CASGLATQTGEPFF. Here the CDR3 DNA reads TGTGCTAGTGGTTTGGCTACCCAGACCGGGGAGCCGTTTTTT.

The chain employs TRBV6-1 and TRBJ2-4, with 8 bases lining up with TRBD1. CDR1 MNHNS and CDR2 SASEGT come from the germline V gene. Trimming cost V 6 bases and J 1 base; bases outside gene matches: 8. The CDR3 has 16 residues. In DNA form, the CDR3 reads TGTGCCAGCAGCAACCAGGGGGCTGCGGCCAAAAACATTCAGTACTTC. Protein sequence: CASSNQGAAAKNIQYF.

This clonotype was observed at least ten times. The chain has TRBV10-3 and TRBJ1-5, with D perhaps matching TRBD1 (6 bases). CDR1 is ENHRY and CDR2 is SYGVKD in the germline V gene. V was clipped by 9 bases and J by 4 bases, with 13 bases between them. This CDR3 comprises 13 residues. The CDR3 region has the DNA TGTGCCATTTCGGACAGTTTTAATCAGCCCCAGCATTTT. The encoded protein is CAISDSFNQPQHF.

The chain is built from TRBV12-3 or TRBV12-4 and TRBJ2-1, with TRBD2 matching over 11 bases. V trimming: 5 bases; J trimming: 5 bases; junction bases outside the gene matches: 5. The length of the CDR3 is 15 residues. The CDR3 sequence: CASSRTSGPHNEQFF. The CDR3 bases are TGTGCCAGCAGTCGGACTAGCGGGCCGCACAATGAGCAGTTCTTC.

In this sample, this clonotype turned up once. This sequence is one base from a far larger clone and is likely a read error. DNA of the CDR3: TGTGCCAGCAGTGCCCCTCCCGGGAGGGACACAACCTACGAGCAGTACTTC. This encodes CASSAPPGRDTTYEQYF. The chain combines TRBV27 with TRBJ2-7, with 8 bases aligning to TRBD2. The germline V gene has CDR1 MNHEY and CDR2 SMNVEV (reference sequence). The V and J ends lost 5 bases and 2 bases, in that order; junction bases with no gene match: 14. CDR3 length: 17 amino acids.

This clonotype was found many times. The chain uses TRBV20-1 and TRBJ2-7; D uncertain. The germline CDR1 and CDR2 sequences are DFQATT and SNEGSKA (reference sequence). V lost 2 bases and J lost 2, with 13 bases in between. This CDR3 has 14 residues. This CDR3 reads CSARKGRVPYEQYF. Written as DNA, the CDR3 is TGCAGTGCTAGAAAAGGAAGGGTCCCCTACGAGCAGTACTTC.

This clonotype was seen a few times. The CDR3 DNA reads as TGTGCCATCAAGGAGGACTTGGAAGGAAACACCATATATTTT. This codes for CAIKEDLEGNTIYF. The V and J genes are TRBV10-3 and TRBJ1-3; D gene ambiguous. This CDR3 is 14 amino acids long. Germline V lookup: CDR1 ENHRY, CDR2 SYGVKD. V was trimmed by 7 bases and J by 4 bases, leaving 14 bases between them.

Ten or more counts support this clonotype. The gene calls are TRBV12-3 or TRBV12-4 and TRBJ1-1; D unclear. This CDR3 comprises 15 residues. Deletions cut 4 bases from V and 5 bases from J, with 17 bases between. Here the CDR3 DNA reads TGTGCCAGCAGTTCCTCTAGCCGCGGAGGGACTGAAGCTTTCTTT. This encodes CASSSSSRGGTEAFF.

This clonotype showed up many times. This chain links TRBV5-1 with TRBJ1-1, with D possibly matching TRBD1 (5 bases). V lost 0 bases, J lost 1 base, and 10 bases lay in between. The CDR3 is 15 amino acids. From germline, CDR1 is SGHRS and CDR2 YFSETQ. The CDR3 loop reads CASSLAGGPNTEAFF. The DNA of the CDR3 is TGCGCCAGCAGCTTGGCGGGGGGACCGAACACTGAAGCTTTCTTT.

J is TRBJ2-7 and V is TRBV10-3; D assignment may be TRBD1 or TRBD2 (5 bases each). Germline assignment: CDR1 ENHRY and CDR2 SYGVKD. Trimming stripped 4 bases from V and 4 bases from J, with 14 bases between. The CDR3 contains 14 residues. The CDR3 loop reads CAISVSGGQYEQYF. CDR3 sequence (DNA): TGTGCCATCAGTGTAAGCGGAGGACAATACGAGCAGTACTTC.

This clonotype was observed a handful of times. The chain uses TRBV7-3 and TRBJ2-1, with TRBD2 identical over 9 bases. The ends lost 4 bases at V and 9 bases at J; junction bases unmatched: 16. Germline lookup yields CDR1 SGHTA and CDR2 FQGTGA. The CDR3 runs to 17 residues. The CDR3 coding sequence is TGTGCCAGCAGCTCCCATGCGGTTAGCGGGAGTCGCGGTGAGCAGTTCTTC. Its protein is CASSSHAVSGSRGEQFF.

About this clonotype itself: It differs at one base from a far larger clone, so likely a read error. V gene TRBV25-1 combines with J gene TRBJ2-7; D gene uncertain. V shed 3 bases and J shed 0 bases, with 3 bases lying between them. The CDR3 sequence is 12 residues long. CDR1 is MGHDK and CDR2 is SYGVNS in the germline V gene. CDR3 sequence reads: CASSDNSYEQYF. The CDR3, as DNA: TGTGCCAGCAGTGACAACTCCTACGAGCAGTACTTC.

This clonotype was seen ten or more times. The chain is built from TRBV24-1 and TRBJ2-7, with D unresolved. The germline V gene encodes CDR1 KGHDR and CDR2 SFDVKD. Trimming cost V 3 bases and J 1 base, with 9 bases left between them. The CDR3 contains 14 residues. The chain's CDR3 is CATSDGISSYEQYF. For the CDR3, the DNA is TGTGCCACCAGTGATGGCATTTCGTCCTACGAGCAGTACTTC.